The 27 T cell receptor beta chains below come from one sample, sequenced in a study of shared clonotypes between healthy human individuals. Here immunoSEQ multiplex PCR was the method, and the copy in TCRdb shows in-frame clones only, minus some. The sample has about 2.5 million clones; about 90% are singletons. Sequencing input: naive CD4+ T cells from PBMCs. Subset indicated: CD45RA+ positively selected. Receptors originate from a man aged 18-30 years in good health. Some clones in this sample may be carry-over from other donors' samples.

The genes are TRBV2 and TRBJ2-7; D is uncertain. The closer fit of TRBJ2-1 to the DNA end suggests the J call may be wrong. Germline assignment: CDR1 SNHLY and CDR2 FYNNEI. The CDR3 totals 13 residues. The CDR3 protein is CASSESLGREQFF. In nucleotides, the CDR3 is TGTGCCAGCAGTGAAAGTCTTGGCAGAGAGCAGTTCTTC.

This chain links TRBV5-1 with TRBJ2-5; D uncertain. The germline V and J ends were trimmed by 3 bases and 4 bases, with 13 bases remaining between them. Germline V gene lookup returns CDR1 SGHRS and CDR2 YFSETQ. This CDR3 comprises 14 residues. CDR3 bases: TGCGCCAGCAGCTCCGGTGGCCTCGGAGAGACCCAGTACTTC. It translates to CASSSGGLGETQYF.

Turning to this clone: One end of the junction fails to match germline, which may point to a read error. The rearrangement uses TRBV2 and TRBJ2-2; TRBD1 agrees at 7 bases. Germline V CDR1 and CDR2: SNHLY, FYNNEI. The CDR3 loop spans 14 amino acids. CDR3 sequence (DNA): TGTGCCAGCAGAGAAGACAGGGCCACCGGGGAGCTGTTTTTT. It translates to CASREDRATGELFF.

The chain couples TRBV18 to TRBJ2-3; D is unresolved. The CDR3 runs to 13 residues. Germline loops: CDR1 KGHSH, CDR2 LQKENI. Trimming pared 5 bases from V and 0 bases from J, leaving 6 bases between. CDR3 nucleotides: TGTGCCAGCTCATACGGAAGCACAGATACGCAGTATTTT. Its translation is CASSYGSTDTQYF.

The CDR3 protein is CASSLVTTSNQPQHF. The CDR3 DNA reads TGTGCCAGCAGCTTAGTTACCACTAGCAATCAGCCCCAGCATTTT. The chain couples TRBV7-2 to TRBJ1-5; D unresolved. Trimming removed 1 base from V and 0 bases from J, with 7 bases in between. CDR3 length: 15 amino acids. In germline, CDR1 is SGHTA, CDR2 FQGNSA.

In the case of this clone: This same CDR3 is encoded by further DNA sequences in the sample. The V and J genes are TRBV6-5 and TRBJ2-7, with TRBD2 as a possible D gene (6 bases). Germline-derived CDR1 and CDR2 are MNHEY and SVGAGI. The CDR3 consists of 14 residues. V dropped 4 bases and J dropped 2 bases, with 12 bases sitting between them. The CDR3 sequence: CASSSPGLTYEQYF. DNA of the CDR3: TGTGCCAGCAGTTCACCGGGACTCACCTACGAGCAGTACTTC.

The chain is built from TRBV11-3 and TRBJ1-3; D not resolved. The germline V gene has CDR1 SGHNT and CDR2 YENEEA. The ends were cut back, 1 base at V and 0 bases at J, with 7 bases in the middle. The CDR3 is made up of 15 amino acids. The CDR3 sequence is CASSLGGSSGNTIYF. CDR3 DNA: TGTGCCAGCAGCTTAGGTGGGAGCTCTGGAAACACCATATATTTT.

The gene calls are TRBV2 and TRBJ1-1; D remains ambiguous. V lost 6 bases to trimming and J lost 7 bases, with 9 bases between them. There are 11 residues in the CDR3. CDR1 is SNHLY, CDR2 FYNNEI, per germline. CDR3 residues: CASRETVEAFF. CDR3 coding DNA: TGTGCCAGCAGGGAGACGGTTGAAGCTTTCTTT.

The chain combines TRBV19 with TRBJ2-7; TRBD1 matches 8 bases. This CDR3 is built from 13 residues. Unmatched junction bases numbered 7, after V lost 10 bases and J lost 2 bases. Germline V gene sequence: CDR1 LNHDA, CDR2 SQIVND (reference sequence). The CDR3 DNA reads TGTGCCACAGGGGGCAGGGTGGCCTACGAGCAGTACTTC. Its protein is CATGGRVAYEQYF.

CDR3: CASRIQGASPEAFF. The CDR3 DNA is TGTGCCAGCAGAATACAGGGGGCGAGTCCTGAAGCTTTCTTT. This rearrangement joins TRBV2 to TRBJ1-1; the match to TRBD1 covers 9 bases. V was pared by 6 bases and J by 6 bases, with 8 bases of the junction left unmatched. Germline V gene data show CDR1 as SNHLY and CDR2 as FYNNEI. This CDR3 is built from 14 residues.

The CDR3 is CASSFPAGGLGTDTQYF. As DNA, the CDR3 is TGTGCCAGCAGCTTTCCAGCGGGAGGGTTAGGCACAGATACGCAGTATTTT. The chain couples TRBV7-2 to TRBJ2-3; TRBD2 agrees at 10 bases. The CDR3 is made up of 17 amino acids. CDR1 is SGHTA and CDR2 is FQGNSA in the germline V gene. The V gene end was trimmed by 3 bases and the J gene end by 1 base; junction bases not matched to a gene: 7.

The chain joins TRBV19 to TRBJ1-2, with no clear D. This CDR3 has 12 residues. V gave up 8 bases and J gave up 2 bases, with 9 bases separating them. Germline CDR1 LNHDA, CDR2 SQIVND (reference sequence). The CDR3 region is CASEAVNYGYTF. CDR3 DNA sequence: TGTGCCAGTGAAGCCGTGAACTATGGCTACACCTTC. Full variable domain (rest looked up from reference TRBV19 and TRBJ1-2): DGGITQSPKYLFRKEGQNVTLSCEQNLNHDAMYWYRQDPGQGLRLIYYSQIVNDFQKGDIAEGYSVSREKKESFPLTVTSAQKNPTAFYLCASEAVNYGYTFGSGTRLTVV.

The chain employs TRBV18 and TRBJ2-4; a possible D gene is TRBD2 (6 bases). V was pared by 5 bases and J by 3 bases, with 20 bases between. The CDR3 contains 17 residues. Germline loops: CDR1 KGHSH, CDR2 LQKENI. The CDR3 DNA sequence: TGTGCCAGCTCAACCCTCGACAGCCAAGCGGGCAAAAACATTCAGTACTTC. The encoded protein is CASSTLDSQAGKNIQYF.

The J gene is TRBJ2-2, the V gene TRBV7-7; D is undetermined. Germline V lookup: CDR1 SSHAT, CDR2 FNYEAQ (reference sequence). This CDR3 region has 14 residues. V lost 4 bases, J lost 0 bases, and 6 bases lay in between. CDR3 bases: TGTGCCAGCAGCTCCCGCGCGAACACCGGGGAGCTGTTTTTT. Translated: CASSSRANTGELFF.

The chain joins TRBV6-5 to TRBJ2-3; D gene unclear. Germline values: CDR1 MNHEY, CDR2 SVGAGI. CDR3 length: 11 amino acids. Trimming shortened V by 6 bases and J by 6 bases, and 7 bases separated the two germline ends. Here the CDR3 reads CASRRRDTQYF. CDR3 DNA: TGTGCCAGCAGACGTCGTGATACGCAGTATTTT.

CDR3 bases: TGTGCCAGCGGAGACCCCGGGAGGTACGAGCAGTACTTC. Its protein is CASGDPGRYEQYF. The J gene is TRBJ2-7, the V gene TRBV27; 7 nucleotides align to TRBD2. CDR1 and CDR2 from the germline V gene are MNHEY and SMNVEV (reference sequence). The CDR3 contains 13 residues. J was trimmed by 4 bases and V by 8 bases; bases with no gene match: 8.

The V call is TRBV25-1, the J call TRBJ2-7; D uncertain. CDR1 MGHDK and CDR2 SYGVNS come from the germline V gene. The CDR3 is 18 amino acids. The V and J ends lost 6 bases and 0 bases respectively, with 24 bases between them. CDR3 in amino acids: CASRASSGALQSSYEQYF. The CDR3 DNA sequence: TGTGCCAGCAGAGCCTCTTCAGGTGCACTTCAAAGCTCCTACGAGCAGTACTTC.

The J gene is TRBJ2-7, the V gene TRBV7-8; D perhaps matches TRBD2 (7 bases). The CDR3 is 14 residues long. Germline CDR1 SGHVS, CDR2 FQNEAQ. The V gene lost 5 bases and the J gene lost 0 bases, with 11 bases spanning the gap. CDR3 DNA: TGTGCCAGCAGCCCCGGGGGGCTCTCCTACGAGCAGTACTTC. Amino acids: CASSPGGLSYEQYF.

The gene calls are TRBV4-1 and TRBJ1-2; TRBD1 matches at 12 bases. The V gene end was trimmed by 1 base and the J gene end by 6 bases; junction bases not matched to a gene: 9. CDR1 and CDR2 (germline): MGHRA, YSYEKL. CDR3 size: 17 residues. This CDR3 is CASSQGLRGQGADGYTF. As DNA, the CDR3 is TGCGCCAGCAGCCAAGGACTAAGGGGACAGGGGGCTGATGGCTACACCTTC.

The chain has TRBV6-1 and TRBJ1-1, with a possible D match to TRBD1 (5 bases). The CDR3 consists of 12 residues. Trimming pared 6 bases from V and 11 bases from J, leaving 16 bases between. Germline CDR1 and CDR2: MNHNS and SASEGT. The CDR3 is CASRFAGRKAFF. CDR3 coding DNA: TGTGCCAGCAGATTCGCAGGGAGGAAGGCTTTCTTT.

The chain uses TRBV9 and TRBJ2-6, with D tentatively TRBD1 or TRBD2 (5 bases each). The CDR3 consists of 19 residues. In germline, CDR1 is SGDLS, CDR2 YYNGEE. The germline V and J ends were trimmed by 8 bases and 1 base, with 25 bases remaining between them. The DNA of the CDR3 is TGTGCCAGAGAACCGGGGCAGGACGAAAATTTTTCTGGGGCCAACGTCCTGACTTTC. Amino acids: CAREPGQDENFSGANVLTF.

CDR3 sequence (DNA): TGTGCCAGCAGGAGTTCCGGGACAGGGTATGGCTACACCTTC. Translation gives CASRSSGTGYGYTF. This chain joins TRBV27 and TRBJ1-2, with 9 bases fitting TRBD1. The V and J ends lost 6 bases and 5 bases, in that order; junction bases with no gene match: 7. Germline CDR1 is MNHEY and CDR2 is SMNVEV (reference sequence). The length of the CDR3 is 14 residues.

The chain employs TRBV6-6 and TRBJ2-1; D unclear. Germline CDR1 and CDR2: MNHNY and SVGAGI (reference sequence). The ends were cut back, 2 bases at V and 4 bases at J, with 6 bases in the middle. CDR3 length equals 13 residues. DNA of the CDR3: TGTGCCAGCAGTTACGGGCAGTACAATGAGCAGTTCTTC. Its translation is CASSYGQYNEQFF.

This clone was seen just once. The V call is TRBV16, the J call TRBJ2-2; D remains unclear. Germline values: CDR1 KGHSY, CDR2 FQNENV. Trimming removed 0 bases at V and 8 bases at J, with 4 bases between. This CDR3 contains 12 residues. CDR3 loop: CASSQSVGELFF. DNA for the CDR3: TGTGCCAGCAGCCAATCCGTAGGGGAGCTGTTTTTT.

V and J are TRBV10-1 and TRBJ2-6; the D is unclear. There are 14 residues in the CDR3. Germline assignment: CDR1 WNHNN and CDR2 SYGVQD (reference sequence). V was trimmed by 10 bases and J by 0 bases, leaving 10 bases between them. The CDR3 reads CATPSGSGANVLTF. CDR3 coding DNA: TGCGCCACCCCCTCTGGCTCTGGGGCCAACGTCCTGACTTTC.

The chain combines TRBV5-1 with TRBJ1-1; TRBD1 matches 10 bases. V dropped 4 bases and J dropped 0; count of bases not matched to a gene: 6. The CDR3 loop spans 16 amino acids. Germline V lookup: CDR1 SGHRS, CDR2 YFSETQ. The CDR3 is CASSPWGTGVNTEAFF. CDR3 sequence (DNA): TGCGCCAGCAGCCCATGGGGGACAGGGGTGAACACTGAAGCTTTCTTT.

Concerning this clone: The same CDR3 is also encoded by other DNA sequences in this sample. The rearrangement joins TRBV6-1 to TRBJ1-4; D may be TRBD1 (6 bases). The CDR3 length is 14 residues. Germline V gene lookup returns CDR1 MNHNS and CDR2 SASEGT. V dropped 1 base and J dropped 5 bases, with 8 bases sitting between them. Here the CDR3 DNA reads TGTGCCAGCAGTGAAGGGACAGCGAATGAAAAACTGTTTTTT. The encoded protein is CASSEGTANEKLFF.